The 17 T cell receptor beta chains below all came from one sample that was sequenced in a study of beta chain features in type 1 diabetes. Of the isolated RNA, all was reverse transcribed, and so the sequenced material was expressed TCRB transcripts. Repertoires were generated with immunoSEQ multiplex PCR, while TCRdb's copy carries only in-frame clones and drops some. The sample consists of under 300,000 clones, 27% of them appearing once. The sample was central memory CD4+ T cells from blood. These receptors came from a man aged 25 to 45 in good health.

This clone showed up just a few times. The chain is built from TRBV7-2 and TRBJ2-7; 7 positions match TRBD1. V gave up 4 bases and J gave up 4 bases; unmatched junction bases: 4. The CDR3 is made up of 13 amino acids. CDR1 SGHTA and CDR2 FQGNSA come from the germline V gene. The CDR3 coding sequence is TGTGCCAGCAGCTCAAGGACAGGATACGAGCAGTACTTC. Protein product: CASSSRTGYEQYF.

This clone was counted only a few times. This sequence joins TRBV10-3 and TRBJ2-7; perhaps D is TRBD1 or TRBD2 (5 bases each). The CDR3 is made up of 14 amino acids. Germline CDR1 ENHRY, CDR2 SYGVKD. V shed 6 bases and J shed 3 bases, with 15 bases lying between them. The CDR3 here is CAISRDGENYEQYF. DNA of the CDR3: TGTGCCATCAGCCGGGACGGGGAAAACTACGAGCAGTACTTC.

In its sample, this clone was seen a few times. The rearrangement links TRBV29-1 to TRBJ1-1; D not resolved. The germline gives CDR1 SQVTM, CDR2 ANQGSEA. The CDR3 has 13 amino acids. The CDR3 DNA reads TGCACCGTCCGCGGGGAGGCGAACACTGAAGCTTTCTTT. Translation gives CTVRGEANTEAFF.

This clone occurred a few times. The genes are TRBV5-6 and TRBJ2-2; no clear D gene. The CDR3 is 16 amino acids. V was pared by 4 bases and J by 2 bases, with 15 bases between. Germline lookup yields CDR1 SGHDT and CDR2 YYEEEE. CDR3 sequence reads: CASSPSTRRNTGELFF. The CDR3 DNA follows: TGTGCCAGCAGCCCCTCAACCAGGAGAAACACCGGGGAGCTGTTTTTT.

In its sample, this clone was seen a few times. The chain recombines TRBV7-2 with TRBJ2-7, with 10 bases aligning to TRBD2. Germline assignment: CDR1 SGHTA and CDR2 FQGNSA. The V and J ends lost 3 bases and 2 bases, in that order; junction bases with no gene match: 4. The CDR3 has 15 amino acids. The CDR3 here is CASSLGTSVAYEQYF. CDR3 nucleotide sequence: TGTGCCAGCAGCTTGGGGACTAGCGTGGCCTACGAGCAGTACTTC.

This clone was observed many times. This chain connects TRBV2 to TRBJ2-1; D not certain. CDR3 length equals 16 residues. Per the germline V gene, CDR1 is SNHLY and CDR2 is FYNNEI. V was cut by 4 bases and J by 0 bases, with 13 bases left in between. The CDR3 region has the DNA TGTGCCAGCAGTGTGTCAGGCAGGAGCTCCTACAATGAGCAGTTCTTC. Translating it yields CASSVSGRSSYNEQFF.

This clone was picked up a small number of times. Additional DNA sequences in this sample encode the identical CDR3. In DNA, the CDR3 is TGTGCCAGCAGTCCGCGGGGAAGCACAGATACGCAGTATTTT. Translated: CASSPRGSTDTQYF. This rearrangement joins TRBV6-1 to TRBJ2-3; a possible D gene is TRBD2 (6 bases). The CDR3 sequence is 14 residues long. Germline CDR1 MNHNS, CDR2 SASEGT. The V end was cut by 5 bases, the J end by 0 bases, with 9 bases between.

This clone occurred a few times. V gene TRBV4-2 combines with J gene TRBJ2-1, with unresolved D. This CDR3 has 15 residues. V lost 3 bases and J lost 1, with 10 bases in between. Germline values: CDR1 LGHNA, CDR2 YNFKEQ. The CDR3 DNA is TGTGCCAGCAGCCACGCCGCACAGTCCTACAATGAGCAGTTCTTC. Amino acids: CASSHAAQSYNEQFF.

As regards this clone: The sample holds other DNA sequences that translate to the same CDR3. The gene calls are TRBV11-3 and TRBJ2-5, with D tentatively TRBD1 (7 bases). Deletions cut 5 bases from V and 5 bases from J, with 12 bases between. Germline V CDR1 and CDR2: SGHNT, YENEEA. This CDR3 spans 13 amino acids. DNA for the CDR3: TGTGCCAGCAGCAGACAGGGAGGCGAGACCCAGTACTTC. It specifies CASSRQGGETQYF.

This clone has a count of ten or more. The rearrangement uses TRBV7-2 and TRBJ2-1; possibly TRBD2 for D (7 bases). Between the trimmed V and J ends, which lost 5 bases and 7 bases, there was a span of 15 bases. CDR1 SGHTA and CDR2 FQGNSA come from the germline V gene. The CDR3 is made up of 14 amino acids. Here the CDR3 reads CASSVREGENEQFF. The CDR3, as DNA: TGTGCCAGCAGCGTCAGGGAGGGGGAAAATGAGCAGTTCTTC.

This clone was counted between two and nine times. V is TRBV29-1 and J is TRBJ2-7, with D perhaps TRBD1 or TRBD2 (5 bases each). The CDR3 sequence is 14 residues long. Trimming pared 7 bases from V and 3 bases from J, leaving 19 bases between. The germline V gene has CDR1 SQVTM and CDR2 ANQGSEA. The DNA for the CDR3 is TGCAGCGCCGCCCCTTTTTCTGGGGGCTACGAGCAGTACTTC. As protein: CSAAPFSGGYEQYF.

This clone was observed a handful of times. This sequence joins TRBV7-2 and TRBJ2-3; D is unclear. CDR3 length: 16 residues. Per germline, CDR1 SGHTA and CDR2 FQGNSA. V lost 1 base, J lost 4 bases, and 15 bases lay in between. CDR3 sequence: CASSLGWGTGADTQYF. The DNA for the CDR3 is TGTGCCAGCAGCTTAGGTTGGGGTACTGGGGCAGATACGCAGTATTTT.

V and J are TRBV4-2 and TRBJ2-3, with D possibly TRBD2 on 7 matching bases. The V and J ends lost 3 bases and 3 bases respectively, with 16 bases between them. The length of the CDR3 is 16 residues. The germline CDR1 and CDR2 sequences are LGHNA and YNFKEQ. The CDR3 protein is CASSQALGGGTDTQYF. In DNA form, the CDR3 reads TGTGCCAGCAGCCAGGCGTTAGGGGGAGGGACAGATACGCAGTATTTT.

This clone was seen only a few times. The rearrangement links TRBV30 to TRBJ2-1; 12 positions match TRBD2. Germline CDR1 reads GTSNPN; CDR2 reads SVGIG (reference sequence). The CDR3 contains 14 residues. After removal of 2 bases from V and 10 bases from J, the junction contained 6 bases not matched to a gene. CDR3 loop: CAWSLGLAGREQFF. The CDR3 DNA sequence: TGTGCCTGGAGTCTAGGACTAGCGGGGCGAGAGCAGTTCTTC. Complete variable domain (other parts from reference TRBV30 and TRBJ2-1): SQTIHQWPATLVQPVGSPLSLECTVEGTSNPNLYWYRQAAGRGLQLLFYSVGIGQISSEVPQNLSASRPQDRQFILSSKKLLLSDSGFYLCAWSLGLAGREQFFGPGTRLTVL.

This clone was seen a handful of times. The V gene is TRBV29-1, the J gene TRBJ1-1, with a weak D call TRBD1 (6 bases). Germline CDR1 SQVTM, CDR2 ANQGSEA. V gave up 5 bases and J gave up 1 base, with 8 bases separating them. CDR3 length equals 12 residues. The CDR3 loop reads CSVSRGNTEAFF. In DNA form, the CDR3 reads TGCAGCGTTTCCAGGGGGAACACTGAAGCTTTCTTT. Complete variable domain (other parts from reference TRBV29-1 and TRBJ1-1): SAVISQKPSRDICQRGTSLTIQCQVDSQVTMMFWYRQQPGQSLTLIATANQGSEATYESGFVIDKFPISRPNLTFSTLTVSNMSPEDSSIYLCSVSRGNTEAFFGQGTRLTVV.

The chain recombines TRBV6-6 with TRBJ2-3; D is perhaps TRBD1 (6 bases). Trimming pared 8 bases from V and 0 bases from J, leaving 15 bases between. The CDR3 covers 15 residues. CDR1 MNHNY and CDR2 SVGAGI come from the germline V gene (reference sequence). The CDR3 DNA is TGTGCCAGCTTAGGGGGAACAAAAAGCACAGATACGCAGTATTTT. Its protein product is CASLGGTKSTDTQYF.

This clone was counted a few times. The chain recombines TRBV5-1 with TRBJ1-2; the D gene is possibly TRBD1 (5 bases). V lost 2 bases to trimming and J lost 4 bases, with 15 bases between them. The CDR3 contains 15 residues. Germline V lookup: CDR1 SGHRS, CDR2 YFSETQ. CDR3 region: CASSLGTTGSYGYTF. The DNA for the CDR3 is TGCGCCAGCAGCTTAGGGACTACGGGTAGCTATGGCTACACCTTC.